Listed below are T cell receptor beta chains from one sample, sequenced in a study of cytomegalovirus exposure and HLA in healthy donors. Assay used: immunoSEQ multiplex PCR; TCRdb lists only in-frame clones, some missing. There are 200,000 or so clones in the sample, with around 0.74% held by the top ten. The sequenced sample consisted of PBMCs. These receptor sequences come from a boy between 10 and 17 years old in good health and CMV-seronegative. Each CDR3 is given with its conserved first and last residue. The D gene is left open where the match is weak.

J gene	V gene	D gene	CDR3 protein	CDR3 DNA
TRBJ2-2	TRBV2	.	CASRRVDTGELFF	TGTGCCAGCAGGCGGGTGGACACCGGGGAGCTGTTTTTT
TRBJ2-7	TRBV4-1	.	CASSQIRSFGESSYEQYF	TGCGCCAGCAGCCAAATACGGTCGTTCGGGGAGAGCTCCTACGAGCAGTACTTC
TRBJ2-7	TRBV4-1	TRBD1	CASSQVYSRTGKYF	TGCGCCAGCAGCCAAGTTTATAGTCGGACAGGGAAATACTTC
TRBJ2-1	TRBV19	TRBD1	CASSSGQYNEQFF	TGTGCCAGTAGTTCGGGACAGTACAATGAGCAGTTCTTC
TRBJ1-4	TRBV6-6	TRBD1	CASSKGADEKLFF	TGTGCCAGCAGTAAGGGGGCAGATGAAAAACTGTTTTTT
TRBJ2-7	TRBV7-9	.	CASSLGPGFYEQYF	TGTGCCAGCAGCTTAGGTCCAGGATTTTACGAGCAGTACTTC
TRBJ1-1	TRBV7-8	.	CASSLRQPMNTEAFF	TGTGCCAGCAGCCTCCGACAGCCGATGAACACTGAAGCTTTCTTT
TRBJ1-1	TRBV7-2	.	CASSLQGFTEAFF	TGTGCCAGCAGCCTACAGGGATTCACTGAAGCTTTCTTT
TRBJ2-1	TRBV19	TRBD2	CASSLTSGGNEQFF	TGTGCCAGTAGTCTGACTAGCGGGGGTAATGAGCAGTTCTTC
TRBJ1-1	TRBV30	.	CAWKPPGQNTEAFF	TGTGCCTGGAAACCCCCGGGACAGAACACTGAAGCTTTCTTT
TRBJ1-3	TRBV4-1	.	CASSQDPQGAGNTIYF	TGCGCCAGCAGCCAAGATCCACAGGGAGCAGGAAACACCATATATTTT
TRBJ1-2	TRBV6-5	.	CASSYTQGSGYGYTF	TGTGCCAGCAGTTACACACAGGGTAGTGGCTATGGCTACACCTTC
TRBJ2-3	TRBV7-3	.	CASSYTWGPTDTQYF	TGTGCCAGCAGCTACACTTGGGGGCCAACAGATACGCAGTATTTT
TRBJ1-3	TRBV6-6	.	CASSYVTGKGNTIYF	TGTGCCAGCAGTTACGTTACGGGGAAAGGAAACACCATATATTTT
TRBJ1-1	TRBV6-1	TRBD1	CAIGTENTEAFF	TGTGCCATAGGGACAGAGAACACTGAAGCTTTCTTT
TRBJ1-1	TRBV5-4	.	CASSPRSDSTQAFF	TGTGCCAGCAGCCCACGGTCGGACAGCACTCAAGCTTTCTTT
TRBJ1-6	TRBV5-4	TRBD1	CASKRGTGGDSPLHF	TGTGCCAGCAAACGCGGGACAGGGGGCGATTCACCCCTCCACTTT
TRBJ2-5	TRBV7-2	.	CASSPRWGPAETQYF	TGTGCCAGCAGCCCCAGGTGGGGGCCGGCGGAGACCCAGTACTTC
TRBJ1-1	TRBV6-5	TRBD1	CASSPDRGRTEAFF	TGTGCCAGCAGTCCGGACAGGGGGAGAACTGAAGCTTTCTTT
TRBJ1-2	TRBV7-2	.	CASSLGQAWGYTF	TGTGCCAGCAGCTTAGGGCAGGCCTGGGGCTACACCTTC
TRBJ1-1	TRBV11-2	.	CASSRWGEQNTEAFF	TGTGCCAGCAGTAGATGGGGGGAGCAGAACACTGAAGCTTTCTTT
TRBJ2-5	TRBV30	.	CAWSALAMGEWETQYF	TGTGCCTGGAGTGCACTAGCAATGGGCGAGTGGGAGACCCAGTACTTC
TRBJ1-1	TRBV5-5	.	CASSLQSSEAFF	TGTGCCAGCAGCTTGCAGTCCTCTGAAGCTTTCTTT
TRBJ1-1	TRBV2	.	CASSALTGNTEAFF	TGTGCCAGCAGTGCTCTGACAGGGAACACTGAAGCTTTCTTT
TRBJ2-5	TRBV5-5	.	CASSLTDTRGETQYF	TGTGCCAGCAGCTTGACGGATACACGGGGGGAGACCCAGTACTTC
TRBJ1-3	TRBV4-1	.	CASSQAPRGNTIYF	TGCGCCAGCAGCCAAGCCCCCCGGGGAAACACCATATATTTT
TRBJ1-1	TRBV29-1	.	CSVEYYTEAFF	TGCAGCGTTGAATATTACACTGAAGCTTTCTTT
TRBJ2-4	TRBV18	.	CASSPGQVGNIQYF	TGTGCCAGCTCACCGGGGCAGGTCGGTAACATTCAGTACTTC
TRBJ2-3	TRBV7-8	TRBD2	CASSPDGLAGRTDTQYF	TGTGCCAGCAGCCCAGACGGACTAGCGGGGCGCACAGATACGCAGTATTTT
TRBJ2-2	TRBV10-1	TRBD2	CASSVPGLAGPFDTGELFF	TGCGCCAGCAGTGTCCCGGGACTAGCGGGGCCCTTCGACACCGGGGAGCTGTTTTTT
TRBJ2-1	TRBV5-4	.	CASSGRTTYNEQFF	TGTGCCAGCAGCGGCAGAACAACCTACAATGAGCAGTTCTTC
TRBJ2-7	TRBV27	TRBD2	CASSLSILAGGYEQYF	TGTGCCAGCAGTTTATCGATACTAGCGGGGGGCTACGAGCAGTACTTC
TRBJ1-1	TRBV18	.	CASSPVFGGATPEGNTEAFF	TGTGCCAGCTCACCTGTTTTCGGAGGGGCGACCCCGGAAGGGAACACTGAAGCTTTCTTT
TRBJ1-5	TRBV4-1	.	CASSQPDSSQPQHF	TGCGCCAGCAGCCAACCCGACAGTTCTCAGCCCCAGCATTTT
TRBJ1-1	TRBV9	TRBD1	CASSAPGQGNTEAFF	TGTGCCAGCAGCGCACCGGGACAGGGGAACACTGAAGCTTTCTTT
TRBJ2-2	TRBV18	TRBD1	CASSPTRDRGTGELFF	TGTGCCAGCTCACCGACTCGGGACAGGGGGACCGGGGAGCTGTTTTTT